What follows are 4 T cell receptor beta chains derived from one specimen sequenced in a study of radiotherapy plus CTLA-4 blockade in lung cancer. Profiling relied on immunoSEQ multiplex PCR, and the TCRdb table lists in-frame clones only, not all of them. The sample gives 25,000 to 35,000 clones, over 75% of which show up once; under 30% is in the top ten. Sequences were derived from peripheral blood, sampled from a patient treated with radiotherapy plus ipilimumab. The source is a human donor with non-small cell lung cancer that progressed on radiotherapy plus ipilimumab.

The J gene is TRBJ2-1, the V gene TRBV7-2; D possibly matches TRBD1 or TRBD2 (5 bases each). Germline V CDR1 and CDR2: SGHTA, FQGNSA. The V gene lost 4 bases and the J gene lost 10 bases, with 17 bases spanning the gap. The CDR3 is 14 amino acids. The CDR3 DNA reads as TGTGCCAGCAGCTCAGCGGCCCCCTGGGGCGAGCAGTTCTTC. This gives the protein CASSSAAPWGEQFF. The full variable domain, with the rest looked up from reference TRBV7-2 and TRBJ2-1, is GAGVSQSPSNKVTEKGKDVELRCDPISGHTALYWYRQSLGQGLEFLIYFQGNSAPDKSGLPSDRFSAERTGGSVSTLTIQRTQQEDSAVYLCASSSAAPWGEQFFGPGTRLTVL.

The gene calls are TRBV5-1 and TRBJ2-5; D is unclear. The CDR3 spans 13 residues. Germline-derived CDR1 and CDR2 are SGHRS and YFSETQ. Trimming shortened V by 4 bases and J by 1 base, and 8 bases separated the two germline ends. The CDR3 coding sequence is TGCGCCAGCAGCCCTGGCCCCCAAGAGACCCAGTACTTC. As protein: CASSPGPQETQYF.

The chain is built from TRBV6-5 and TRBJ2-7, with 7 bases matching TRBD1. The CDR3 has 14 residues. After removal of 6 bases from V and 2 bases from J, the junction contained 7 bases not matched to a gene. The germline CDR1 and CDR2 sequences are MNHEY and SVGAGI. CDR3 in DNA: TGTGCCAGCAGCTCCCGGGGACAGACCTACGAGCAGTACTTC. Translation gives CASSSRGQTYEQYF.

The chain uses TRBV18 and TRBJ1-2; D remains ambiguous. The germline V gene has CDR1 KGHSH and CDR2 LQKENI. The V gene lost 3 bases and the J gene lost 0 bases, with 14 bases spanning the gap. CDR3 length: 16 amino acids. The CDR3 nucleotides read TGTGCCAGCTCACCTACTAGGGCGACAACTAACTATGGCTACACCTTC. It specifies CASSPTRATTNYGYTF.